Listed here is a single TCR beta chain. No antigen is known for it. Then a second PCR, running about 7 to 11 cycles, was carried out with a sample-barcoded 5' primer and a J-beta primer mix. Each of the samples gave a minimum of 2.5 million paired-end reads that contained CDR3. TCRdb ran MiXCR on the 5' RACE reads and lists one entry per CDR3 protein. The table shows roughly 1.5 million distinct CDR3 sequences, with roughly 43% occurring only once. The sample belongs to a study of blood T cells in healthy people across ages. Study observations and caveats: Naive and antigen-experienced cells were not separated, limiting conclusive comparison.

V was clipped by 7 bases and J by 7 bases; unmatched bases: 6. CDR1 is SNHLY, CDR2 FYNNEI, per germline. The CDR3 sequence is 12 residues long. The chain links TRBV2 to TRBJ1-2, with 7 bases matching TRBD1. The sequenced sample was blood. This clonotype was obtained from a woman aged 18-29 years in good health. CDR3 sequence reads: CASIRQGGGYTF. CDR3 nucleotide sequence: TGTGCCAGCATCCGACAGGGCGGTGGCTACACCTTC.